This TCR beta chain stems from a study of T cells in Graves' hyperthyroidism and ophthalmopathy. Study overall: Prior to any treatment, at the point of initial diagnosis, peripheral blood was collected. Study-level results: Ophthalmopathy prediction by the model preceded onset by a median about 6 months.

Details on this clonotype: The antigen is unknown. A much larger clone sits a single nucleotide away, making a read error possible.

Clinicians diagnosed patients from clinical symptoms, serum thyroxine and TRAb, thyroid ultrasound and orbital computed tomography. Amplified TCR beta CDR3 regions derived from RNA transcripts. Primed by the HTBI set, a first-round RT-PCR was run on the TCR CDR3. MiXCR was run by TCRdb on the multiplex PCR reads, yielding one entry per CDR3 protein. This repertoire shows under 350,000 distinct CDR3 sequences, around 20% found once; its top ten account for over 40%. CDR1 SNHLY and CDR2 FYNNEI come from the germline V gene. The length of the CDR3 is 13 residues. The TCR was taken from a woman aged 50 to 65 with Graves' hyperthyroidism. The J gene is TRBJ2-1, the V gene TRBV2; D unresolved. With the DNA end fitting TRBJ2-7 better, the J assignment may be wrong. Sequenced input: blood. CDR3 coding DNA: TGTGCCAGCAGTGAGAAACAGATTAATGAGCAGTACTTC. Encoded protein: CASSEKQINEQYF.